The T cell receptor beta chain described here comes from a study of blood T cell repertoires in COVID-19. The CDR3 is 15 amino acids. V trimming: 4 bases; J trimming: 7 bases; junction bases outside the gene matches: 7. Germline CDR1 and CDR2: SGHRS and YFSETQ. Clones were sequenced by immunoSEQ multiplex PCR, and TCRdb holds only the in-frame ones, with some missing. The sample carries approximately 300,000 clones, over 75% recorded once. Followed over time, Seattle patients had been enrolled while infection was active. This receptor was taken from a woman younger than 45 with COVID-19, enrolled during active disease. The rearrangement links TRBV5-1 to TRBJ1-6; TRBD1 matches at 8 bases. The source material was peripheral blood. The DNA for the CDR3 is TGCGCCAGCAGCATCGCCGGGACAGGAAATTCACCCCTCCACTTT. Protein: CASSIAGTGNSPLHF.